Detailed here is one T cell receptor beta chain. The antigen remains undetermined. TCR beta cDNA was made by 5'RACE template switching with UMIs. TCRdb re-called the 5' RACE reads and catalogs CDR3 proteins one per entry, DNA excluded. The sample table sets out a few hundred thousand distinct CDR3 sequences. CDR1 is SGHAT, CDR2 FQNNGV, per germline. The CDR3 contains 18 residues. The data belong to a study of T cells expressing NK-cell markers. The wider study: All TCR beta repertoires analysed originated from sorted CD3+CD56+NKG2C+, CD3+CD56+NKG2C- and CD3+CD56-NKG2C+ T cells.

Study results and caveats: The study found these clonotypes also leading the CD3+CD56-NKG2C+ fraction in several donors.

The sequenced sample consisted of blood T cells: a sorted CD56 or NKG2C T cell subset, CD4+ or CD8+ T cells, or bulk PBMC T cells (not recorded which). This TCR was recovered from a man aged 18 to 70 in good health. The V and J genes are TRBV11-2 and TRBJ2-3; the TCRdb call, TRBD1, lacks DNA for checking. Here the CDR3 reads CASSKRAGDRPSTDTQYF.